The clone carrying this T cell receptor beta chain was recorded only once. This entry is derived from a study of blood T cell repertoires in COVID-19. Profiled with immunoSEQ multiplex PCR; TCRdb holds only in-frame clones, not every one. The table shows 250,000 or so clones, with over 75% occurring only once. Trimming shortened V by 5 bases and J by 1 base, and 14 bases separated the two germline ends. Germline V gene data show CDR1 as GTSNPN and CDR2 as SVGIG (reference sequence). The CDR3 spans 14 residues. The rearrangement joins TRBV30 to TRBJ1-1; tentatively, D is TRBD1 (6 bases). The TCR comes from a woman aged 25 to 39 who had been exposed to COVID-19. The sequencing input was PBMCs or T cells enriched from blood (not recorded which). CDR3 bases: TGTGCCTGGGGAAGTACAGGGCGGAACACTGAAGCTTTCTTT. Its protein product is CAWGSTGRNTEAFF. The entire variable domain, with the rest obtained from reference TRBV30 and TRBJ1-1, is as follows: SQTIHQWPATLVQPVGSPLSLECTVEGTSNPNLYWYRQAAGRGLQLLFYSVGIGQISSEVPQNLSASRPQDRQFILSSKKLLLSDSGFYLCAWGSTGRNTEAFFGQGTRLTVV.